One sample yielded the 17 T cell receptor beta chains listed below, sequenced in a study of breast tumors, draining lymph nodes, adjacent tissues. Breast cancer patients provided tissue from their axillary draining lymph nodes. TCRdb independently ran MiXCR on the multiplex PCR reads; one entry per CDR3 protein. The table has 150,000 to 200,000 distinct CDR3 sequences, 30% to 40% seen once; the top ten hold around 3.5%. The sequencing sample was made of axillary lymph node tissue. These receptors were obtained from a female donor with breast cancer. Some clones in this sample may be carry-over from other donors' samples.

This clonotype was observed many times. The gene calls are TRBV6-2 or TRBV6-3 and TRBJ2-7; D is perhaps TRBD2 (5 bases). Germline values: CDR1 MNHEY, CDR2 SVGEGT. The CDR3 totals 13 residues. V shed 6 bases and J shed 6 bases, with 15 bases lying between them. The CDR3 bases are TGTGCCAGCAGAAACCCAGCCCGGGGCGAGCAGTACTTC. The encoded protein is CASRNPARGEQYF.

This clonotype was detected a few times. The genes are TRBV7-9 and TRBJ1-1; D uncertain. Trimming took off 1 base at V and 6 bases at J, with 9 bases between the two ends. From germline, CDR1 is SEHNR and CDR2 FQNEAQ (reference sequence). The CDR3 length is 13 residues. The CDR3 nucleotides read TGTGCCAGCAGCTTAGGGGGTGTATCTGAAGCTTTCTTT. It is translated as CASSLGGVSEAFF.

About this clonotype: No conserved phenylalanine or tryptophan is present at the end of the CDR3, so a read error is the likely explanation. The rearrangement uses TRBV7-2 and TRBJ1-2; 8 bases are a match to TRBD1. This CDR3 has 13 amino acids. From germline, CDR1 is SGHTA and CDR2 FQGNSA. V lost 5 bases, J lost 6 bases, and 5 bases stayed unmatched. This chain's CDR3 is CASSPDREHGYTL. CDR3 bases: TGTGCCAGCAGCCCGGACAGGGAACATGGCTACACCCTC.

At least ten counts were recorded for this clonotype. The chain recombines TRBV20-1 with TRBJ2-3, with TRBD2 matching over 16 bases. Germline CDR1 is DFQATT and CDR2 is SNEGSKA (reference sequence). The trim removed 6 bases at V and 4 bases at J, leaving 4 bases unmatched. The CDR3 totals 15 residues. The CDR3 nucleotides are TGCAGTGCCAGGGGACTAGCGGGAGGGGCAGATACGCAGTATTTT. It encodes CSARGLAGGADTQYF.

This clonotype has a count of ten or more. The chain combines TRBV18 with TRBJ1-2; D unresolved. Trimming shortened V by 2 bases and J by 8 bases, and 15 bases separated the two germline ends. The CDR3 is made up of 14 amino acids. Germline-derived CDR1 and CDR2 are KGHSH and LQKENI. The CDR3 nucleotides are TGTGCCAGCTCACCAATGGACCAGAGCGGGGGCTACACCTTC. Translating it yields CASSPMDQSGGYTF.

This clonotype was detected only a few times. The V call is TRBV10-3, the J call TRBJ2-3; TRBD2 aligns across 9 bases. The CDR3 is 14 amino acids. V lost 6 bases to trimming and J lost 1 base; unmatched junction nucleotides: 2. CDR1 and CDR2 (germline): ENHRY, SYGVKD. The CDR3 is CAIRASGGTDTQYF. CDR3 bases: TGTGCCATCAGGGCTAGCGGGGGCACAGATACGCAGTATTTT.

This clonotype has at least ten counts. The gene calls are TRBV4-1 and TRBJ2-5, with 9 bases aligning to TRBD2. This CDR3 contains 17 residues. V gave up 1 base and J gave up 1 base; unmatched junction bases: 7. Looked up from germline, CDR1 is MGHRA and CDR2 is YSYEKL. The chain's CDR3 is CASSQGFSGGFQETQYF. Written as DNA, the CDR3 is TGCGCCAGCAGCCAAGGTTTCAGCGGGGGGTTCCAAGAGACCCAGTACTTC.

This clonotype was counted ten times or more. CDR3 protein: CASSQAGTGDEKLFF. DNA for the CDR3: TGCGCCAGCAGCCAAGCCGGGACAGGGGATGAAAAACTGTTTTTT. V gene TRBV4-1 combines with J gene TRBJ1-4, with TRBD1 matching 10 bases. CDR1 and CDR2 (germline): MGHRA, YSYEKL. After removal of 1 base from V and 6 bases from J, the junction contained 2 bases not matched to a gene. The CDR3 has 15 residues.

In this sample, this clonotype turned up many times. This chain uses TRBV20-1 with TRBJ2-3; the D gene could be TRBD1 or TRBD2 (5 bases each). V lost 1 base, J lost 0 bases, and 8 bases lay in between. This CDR3 is built from 14 residues. Germline CDR1 DFQATT, CDR2 SNEGSKA (reference sequence). Here the CDR3 reads CSARGGPSTDTQYF. The CDR3 DNA follows: TGCAGTGCTAGAGGGGGACCGAGCACAGATACGCAGTATTTT.

This rearrangement joins TRBV5-1 to TRBJ2-6; D is uncertain. CDR1 and CDR2 (germline): SGHRS, YFSETQ. The CDR3 contains 15 residues. Trimming cost V 0 bases and J 3 bases, with 7 bases left between them. CDR3 DNA: TGCGCCAGCAGCTTGGGCGTAGATGGGGCCAACGTCCTGACTTTC. It is translated as CASSLGVDGANVLTF.

The sample holds many counts of this clonotype. It may be a read error: a sequence one base away is much more abundant. J is TRBJ2-5 and V is TRBV6-2 or TRBV6-3; D call uncertain. Trimming removed 6 bases at V and 2 bases at J, with 4 bases between. Germline V lookup: CDR1 MNHEY, CDR2 SVGEGT. The CDR3 has 11 residues. CDR3 DNA: TGTGCCAGCAGATTGCAAGAGACCCAGTACTTC. It is translated as CASRLQETQYF.

This clonotype occurred many times. The chain uses TRBV10-2 and TRBJ2-1, with 8 bases that match TRBD2. Germline V gene data show CDR1 as WSHSY and CDR2 as SAAADI. Losses at the gene ends were 1 base for V and 4 bases for J; bases not matched to a gene: 9. CDR3 length equals 17 residues. The CDR3 DNA reads as TGCGCCAGCAGTGAGTTAAGCGGGGGTTCGGCGTACAATGAGCAGTTCTTC. Its translation: CASSELSGGSAYNEQFF.

This chain connects TRBV6-1 to TRBJ2-7; 15 bases fit TRBD2. Per germline, CDR1 MNHNS and CDR2 SASEGT. The CDR3 runs to 17 residues. Trimming cost V 5 bases and J 5 bases; bases outside gene matches: 10. CDR3 bases: TGTGCCAGCAGTCCCGGACTAGCGGGGGGGCCGAGGGACGAGCAGTACTTC. Its protein product is CASSPGLAGGPRDEQYF.

This clonotype was detected only a few times. The chain carries TRBV15 and TRBJ1-1; 8 nucleotides agree with TRBD1. This CDR3 is 17 amino acids long. CDR1 is LNHNV and CDR2 is YYDKDF in the germline V gene (reference sequence). The junction had 6 bases not matched to a gene; V was cut back by 0 bases and J by 0 bases. DNA of the CDR3: TGTGCCACCAGCAGAGATCTCCCAGGGGGCTTGAACACTGAAGCTTTCTTT. This gives the protein CATSRDLPGGLNTEAFF.

This clonotype was detected many times. This rearrangement joins TRBV3-1 to TRBJ2-5, with D tentatively TRBD2 (5 bases). V was trimmed by 6 bases and J by 4 bases, leaving 18 bases between them. Germline V gives CDR1 LGHDT, CDR2 YNNKEL (reference sequence). This CDR3 has 15 residues. For the CDR3, the DNA is TGTGCCAGCAGTAGTCTCGGGCTAGCAGGAGAGACCCAGTACTTC. Protein sequence: CASSSLGLAGETQYF.

A single count supports this clonotype. This may be a read error: a much more frequent sequence differs by one nucleotide. The genes are TRBV5-1 and TRBJ2-5; TRBD2 might be the D (5 bases). The ends were cut back, 1 base at V and 5 bases at J, with 12 bases in the middle. Germline assignment: CDR1 SGHRS and CDR2 YFSETQ. The CDR3 has 14 amino acids. The CDR3 coding sequence is TGCGCCAGCAGCTTGAGCGGCCCCCCGGAGACCCAGTACTTC. Translation gives CASSLSGPPETQYF.

This clonotype was detected many times. V and J are TRBV27 and TRBJ1-2; TRBD1 matches at 8 bases. Germline CDR1 reads MNHEY; CDR2 reads SMNVEV (reference sequence). This CDR3 is 14 amino acids long. V lost 5 bases to trimming and J lost 2 bases; unmatched junction nucleotides: 4. The CDR3 spells CASSPRGLNYGYTF. Here the CDR3 DNA reads TGTGCCAGCAGTCCCAGGGGGCTCAACTATGGCTACACCTTC.